The 24 T cell receptor beta chains presented below share a single source sample, sequenced in a study of cytomegalovirus exposure and HLA in healthy donors. 13 Jbeta primers and 60 Vbeta primers were used for the PCR. Generated by immunoSEQ multiplex PCR, the TCRdb table keeps only in-frame clones and is missing some. Found here are hundreds of thousands of clones, about 70% of them singletons; the top ten hold roughly 2.5%. Source material: PBMCs. Source of these receptors: a man aged 40-49 years in good health and CMV-seropositive.

The gene calls are TRBV10-3 and TRBJ1-6; 7 bases are shared with TRBD1. Per the germline V gene, CDR1 is ENHRY and CDR2 is SYGVKD. The CDR3 totals 14 residues. V lost 5 bases to trimming and J lost 5 bases; unmatched junction nucleotides: 3. CDR3 bases: TGTGCCATCAGTACTGGGACAGATAATTCACCCCTCCACTTT. As protein: CAISTGTDNSPLHF.

The V gene is TRBV6-6, the J gene TRBJ2-1, with a tentative D call TRBD2 (7 bases). V was shortened by 4 bases and J by 4 bases, with 14 bases between the two germline ends. Germline CDR1 and CDR2: MNHNY and SVGAGI (reference sequence). The CDR3 covers 15 residues. For the CDR3, the DNA is TGTGCCAGCAGTTCACGGACAGCGGGGTACAATGAGCAGTTCTTC. Translation gives CASSSRTAGYNEQFF.

The chain employs TRBV10-1 and TRBJ2-3; TRBD2 is a possible D gene (6 bases). Germline CDR1 and CDR2: WNHNN and SYGVQD (reference sequence). Trimming took 3 bases from V and 2 from J, leaving 18 bases between them. The CDR3 is 17 amino acids. In nucleotides, the CDR3 is TGCGCCAGCAGTGAACCCGCTAGCGAACGAGCCACAGATACGCAGTATTTT. Its protein product is CASSEPASERATDTQYF.

The CDR3 reads CASSSGTGEVEQYF. The CDR3 nucleotides read TGTGCCAGCAGCTCCGGGACAGGGGAAGTCGAGCAGTACTTC. The chain uses TRBV7-6 and TRBJ2-7; 10 bases align to TRBD1. With V trimmed by 4 bases and J by 6 bases, 6 bases remained unmatched. Germline-derived CDR1 and CDR2 are SGHVS and FNYEAQ. The CDR3 loop spans 14 amino acids.

The rearrangement joins TRBV29-1 to TRBJ2-7; 7 bases match TRBD1. CDR3 length: 13 amino acids. Germline V lookup: CDR1 SQVTM, CDR2 ANQGSEA. With V trimmed by 8 bases and J by 6 bases, 13 bases remained unmatched. CDR3: CSTPGPTGCEQYF. CDR3 nucleotide sequence: TGCAGCACACCGGGCCCGACAGGGTGCGAGCAGTACTTC.

This clone appeared a few times. This chain joins TRBV5-4 and TRBJ2-5, with D maybe TRBD2 (6 bases). CDR1 and CDR2 (germline): SGHNT, YYREEE (reference sequence). The CDR3 covers 14 residues. V was pared by 1 base and J by 4 bases, with 11 bases between. CDR3 sequence reads: CASSLQGEAETQYF. The CDR3 region has the DNA TGTGCCAGCAGCTTGCAAGGGGAGGCAGAGACCCAGTACTTC.

The chain has TRBV9 and TRBJ2-3; 7 bases are shared with TRBD2. V shed 0 bases and J 1 base; nucleotides not matched to a gene: 2. This CDR3 is built from 15 residues. Germline V gives CDR1 SGDLS, CDR2 YYNGEE. CDR3 amino acids: CASSVDRGGTDTQYF. Written as DNA, the CDR3 is TGTGCCAGCAGCGTAGACCGGGGGGGCACAGATACGCAGTATTTT.

The J gene is TRBJ1-6, the V gene TRBV15, with 7 bases that match TRBD1. Germline-derived CDR1 and CDR2 are LNHNV and YYDKDF (reference sequence). Trimming at V came to 2 bases and at J to 7 bases, leaving 14 bases not matched to a gene. The CDR3 has 18 residues. CDR3: CATSRHTIDRVENSPLHF. In nucleotides, the CDR3 is TGTGCCACCAGCAGACATACGATCGACAGGGTGGAAAATTCACCCCTCCACTTT.

This clone has just a few counts. This rearrangement joins TRBV5-1 to TRBJ2-5; TRBD2 aligns across 7 bases. The V and J ends lost 4 bases and 5 bases, in that order; junction bases with no gene match: 11. Germline CDR1 reads SGHRS; CDR2 reads YFSETQ. The CDR3 is made up of 15 amino acids. The DNA for the CDR3 is TGCGCCAGCAGCCCCGCGGGGGAGACGTGGGAGACCCAGTACTTC. It specifies CASSPAGETWETQYF.

The chain recombines TRBV7-9 with TRBJ1-3; the D gene is possibly TRBD1 (5 bases). CDR3 length: 19 amino acids. V was cut by 1 base and J by 4 bases, with 23 bases left in between. Germline CDR1 SEHNR, CDR2 FQNEAQ (reference sequence). CDR3 sequence: CASSLVQRGQLGAGNTIYF. The CDR3 bases are TGTGCCAGCAGCTTAGTGCAAAGGGGCCAACTTGGGGCGGGAAACACCATATATTTT.

The chain uses TRBV7-2 and TRBJ2-2, with 8 bases that match TRBD1. CDR1 SGHTA and CDR2 FQGNSA come from the germline V gene. The CDR3 loop spans 15 amino acids. V trimming: 6 bases; J trimming: 7 bases; junction bases outside the gene matches: 10. CDR3 sequence reads: CASRPPDRANGELFF. The CDR3 DNA sequence: TGTGCCAGCAGGCCCCCGGACAGGGCAAACGGGGAGCTGTTTTTT. The variable domain in full, with the rest retrieved from reference TRBV7-2 and TRBJ2-2, is GAGVSQSPSNKVTEKGKDVELRCDPISGHTALYWYRQSLGQGLEFLIYFQGNSAPDKSGLPSDRFSAERTGGSVSTLTIQRTQQEDSAVYLCASRPPDRANGELFFGEGSRLTVL.

Turning to this clone: Different DNA sequences within this sample yield the same CDR3. The chain couples TRBV5-1 to TRBJ1-1, with 9 positions matching TRBD1. The V and J ends lost 5 bases and 5 bases, in that order; junction bases with no gene match: 4. CDR3 length: 13 residues. Per germline, CDR1 SGHRS and CDR2 YFSETQ. CDR3 sequence: CASRPTGGTEAFF. Written as DNA, the CDR3 is TGCGCCAGCAGACCGACAGGGGGAACTGAAGCTTTCTTT.

The CDR3 DNA reads as TGTGCCAGCAGTTTCCCGGGTGACACTGAAGCTTTCTTT. Translation gives CASSFPGDTEAFF. The chain combines TRBV28 with TRBJ1-1; D gene uncertain. The ends were cut back, 3 bases at V and 3 bases at J, with 8 bases in the middle. The CDR3 has 13 residues. Germline V gives CDR1 MDHEN, CDR2 SYDVKM.

The rearrangement uses TRBV5-1 and TRBJ2-3, with D maybe TRBD2 (5 bases). The CDR3 sequence is 16 residues long. V was pared by 0 bases and J by 3 bases, with 14 bases between. Germline CDR1 is SGHRS and CDR2 is YFSETQ. CDR3 protein: CASSLEGGPSTDTQYF. DNA for the CDR3: TGCGCCAGCAGCTTGGAGGGCGGGCCAAGTACAGATACGCAGTATTTT.

The V and J genes are TRBV13 and TRBJ2-3; 8 positions match TRBD2. Trimming cost V 5 bases and J 0 bases; bases outside gene matches: 10. The CDR3 runs to 17 residues. Per germline, CDR1 PRHDT and CDR2 FYEKMQ (reference sequence). The CDR3, as DNA: TGTGCCAGCAGCCCCCTGATAGCGGGGTCTAGCACAGATACGCAGTATTTT. Translation gives CASSPLIAGSSTDTQYF.

The chain employs TRBV5-8 and TRBJ1-5; maybe TRBD1 (6 bases). The CDR3 sequence is 12 residues long. Germline assignment: CDR1 SGHTS and CDR2 YDEGEE. V was cut by 4 bases and J by 7 bases, with 9 bases left in between. CDR3 nucleotide sequence: TGTGCCAGCAGCCCTCAGGGGCAGCCCCAGCATTTT. This gives the protein CASSPQGQPQHF.

V and J are TRBV28 and TRBJ1-5, with 10 bases fitting TRBD1. The CDR3 runs to 15 residues. V lost 3 bases and J lost 7; bases outside the gene matches: 6. CDR1 is MDHEN and CDR2 is SYDVKM in the germline V gene. The CDR3 coding sequence is TGTGCCAGCAGTTTTTCCGGGACAGGGGAACAGCCCCAGCATTTT. Protein: CASSFSGTGEQPQHF.

V and J are TRBV5-1 and TRBJ2-5; TRBD2 matches at 8 bases. J gave up 2 bases and V 3 bases, and 12 bases lay outside the gene matches. Germline V CDR1 and CDR2: SGHRS, YFSETQ. The length of the CDR3 is 17 residues. CDR3 residues: CASSSSVGAGEQETQYF. The CDR3 DNA reads TGCGCCAGCAGCTCCTCGGTAGGAGCGGGGGAACAAGAGACCCAGTACTTC.

In its sample, this clone was seen a few times. The chain joins TRBV20-1 to TRBJ2-7, with 9 bases lining up with TRBD2. The junction had 1 base not matched to a gene; V was cut back by 7 bases and J by 3 bases. Germline V gene data show CDR1 as DFQATT and CDR2 as SNEGSKA (reference sequence). The CDR3 spans 11 residues. CDR3 amino acids: CSGLADYEQYF. The CDR3 DNA reads TGCAGTGGACTAGCGGACTACGAGCAGTACTTC.

The chain couples TRBV19 to TRBJ1-2; the D gene is possibly TRBD1 (5 bases). Trimming removed 6 bases at V and 6 bases at J, with 20 bases between. This CDR3 contains 15 residues. Germline CDR1 and CDR2: LNHDA and SQIVND (reference sequence). For the CDR3, the DNA is TGTGCCAGTAGGAGATTATCGGGGGTAGATCATGGCTACACCTTC. Translating gives CASRRLSGVDHGYTF.

This sequence joins TRBV4-2 and TRBJ2-3, with a weak D call TRBD2 (5 bases). CDR1 is LGHNA and CDR2 is YNFKEQ in the germline V gene. This CDR3 has 15 residues. The V and J ends lost 6 bases and 2 bases respectively, with 15 bases between them. The CDR3 reads CASSQAAGVTDTQYF. The CDR3 bases are TGTGCCAGCAGTCAGGCGGCGGGCGTCACAGATACGCAGTATTTT.

This chain links TRBV5-4 with TRBJ1-4; no definite D call. The CDR3 loop spans 15 amino acids. Germline-derived CDR1 and CDR2 are SGHNT and YYREEE (reference sequence). V was clipped by 2 bases and J by 0 bases, with 8 bases between them. CDR3 in amino acids: CASSFGGATNEKLFF. The CDR3 region has the DNA TGTGCCAGCAGCTTTGGAGGAGCAACTAATGAAAAACTGTTTTTT. Together with reference TRBV5-4 and TRBJ1-4, the CDR3 gives the full variable domain: ETGVTQSPTHLIKTRGQQVTLRCSSQSGHNTVSWYQQALGQGPQFIFQYYREEENGRGNFPPRFSGLQFPNYSSELNVNALELDDSALYLCASSFGGATNEKLFFGSGTQLSVL.

This clone was found a few times. The V call is TRBV11-3, the J call TRBJ1-1; TRBD1 matches 9 bases. Trimming removed 11 bases from V and 5 bases from J; junction bases left unmatched: 9. Germline CDR1 reads SGHNT; CDR2 reads YENEEA. CDR3 length: 13 residues. In nucleotides, the CDR3 is TGTGCCGGATGGAGACAGGGGGGGACTGAAGCTTTCTTT. Its translation: CAGWRQGGTEAFF.

This clone was seen only a few times. The chain employs TRBV4-1 and TRBJ2-3; 9 bases line up with TRBD1. Germline-derived CDR1 and CDR2 are MGHRA and YSYEKL. This CDR3 has 16 residues. The J segment lost 7 bases and the V segment lost 0 bases, leaving 8 bases of the junction unmatched. The CDR3 reads CASSQEDRGEIHTQYF. The CDR3 DNA follows: TGCGCCAGCAGCCAAGAGGACAGGGGCGAAATTCATACGCAGTATTTT.